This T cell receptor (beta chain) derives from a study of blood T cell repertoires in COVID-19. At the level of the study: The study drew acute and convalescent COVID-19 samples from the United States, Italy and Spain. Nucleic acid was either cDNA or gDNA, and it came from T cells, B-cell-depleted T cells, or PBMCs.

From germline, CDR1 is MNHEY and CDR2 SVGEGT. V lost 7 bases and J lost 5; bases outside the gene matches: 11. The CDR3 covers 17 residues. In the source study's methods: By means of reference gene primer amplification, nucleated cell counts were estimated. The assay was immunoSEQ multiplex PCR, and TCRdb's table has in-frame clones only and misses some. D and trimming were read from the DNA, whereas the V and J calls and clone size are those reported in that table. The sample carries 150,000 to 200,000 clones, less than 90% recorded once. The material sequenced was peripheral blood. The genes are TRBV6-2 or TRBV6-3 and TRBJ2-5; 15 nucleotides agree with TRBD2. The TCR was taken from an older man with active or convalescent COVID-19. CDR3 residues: CASNPPGLAGGGETQYF. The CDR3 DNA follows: TGTGCCAGCAACCCCCCGGGACTAGCGGGAGGTGGTGAGACCCAGTACTTC.